This entry describes one TCR beta chain. Clones were read by immunoSEQ multiplex PCR, and TCRdb kept only the in-frame ones, dropping some. The sample shows some 120,000 clones, around 82% of them seen only once. The ends lost 5 bases at V and 7 bases at J; junction bases unmatched: 9. CDR1 SGHTA and CDR2 FQGNSA come from the germline V gene. This CDR3 is built from 16 residues. The data were obtained in a study of blood T cell repertoires in COVID-19. Study summary: Samples came from the United States, Italy and Spain, spanning acute and convalescent COVID-19. PBMCs, B-cell-depleted T cells, or T cells were the source of the cDNA or gDNA that made up the material.

The sample was peripheral blood. This chain uses TRBV7-2 with TRBJ2-2; 11 bases map to TRBD2. The TCR sequence derives from a woman in her twenties or thirties who had recovered from COVID-19. The CDR3 DNA sequence: TGTGCCAGCAGCCCCGGGGCTAGCGGGGGGTACGGGGAGCTGTTTTTT. Its protein is CASSPGASGGYGELFF.